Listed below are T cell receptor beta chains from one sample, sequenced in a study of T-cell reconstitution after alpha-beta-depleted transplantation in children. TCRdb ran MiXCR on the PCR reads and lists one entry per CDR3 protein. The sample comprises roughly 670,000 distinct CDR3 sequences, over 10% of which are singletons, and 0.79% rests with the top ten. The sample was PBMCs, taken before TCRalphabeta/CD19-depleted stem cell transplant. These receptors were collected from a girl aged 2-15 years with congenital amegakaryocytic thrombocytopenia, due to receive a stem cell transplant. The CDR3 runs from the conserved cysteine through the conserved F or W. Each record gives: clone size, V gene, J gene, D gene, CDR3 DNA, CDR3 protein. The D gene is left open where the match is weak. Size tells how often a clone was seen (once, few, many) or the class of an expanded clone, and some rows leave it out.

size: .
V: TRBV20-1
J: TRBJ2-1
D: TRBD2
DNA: TGCAGTGCTATAAGGACTAGCGGGGCTAATGAGCAGTTCTTC
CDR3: CSAIRTSGANEQFF

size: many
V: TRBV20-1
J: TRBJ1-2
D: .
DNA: TGCAGTGCTAGAGATGGGGCGACGATCTTC
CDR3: CSARDGATIF

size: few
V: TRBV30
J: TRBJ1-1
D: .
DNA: TGTGCCTGGAGTCCAATGCGGGGGGACACTGAAGCTTTCTTT
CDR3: CAWSPMRGDTEAFF

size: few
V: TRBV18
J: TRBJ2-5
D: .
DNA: TGTGCCAGCGCCCCGGGAGTCGGAGAGACCCAGTACTTC
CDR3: CASAPGVGETQYF

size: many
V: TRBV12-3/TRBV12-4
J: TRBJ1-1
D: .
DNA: TGTGCCAGCAGGAGAAGGATGGCGGACACTGAAGCTTTCTTT
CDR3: CASRRRMADTEAFF

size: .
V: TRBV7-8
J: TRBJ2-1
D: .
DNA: TGTGCCAGCAGCTTAATCTTCCCAGGGGGGTACAATGAGCAGTTCTTC
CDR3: CASSLIFPGGYNEQFF

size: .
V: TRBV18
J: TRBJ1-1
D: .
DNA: TGTGCCAGCTCACCAGAGGTAATGAACACTGAAGCTTTCTTT
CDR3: CASSPEVMNTEAFF

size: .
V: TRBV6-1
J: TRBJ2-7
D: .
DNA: TGTGCCAGCAGCCTCGATGCGGGGATCTCCTACGAGCAGTACTTC
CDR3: CASSLDAGISYEQYF

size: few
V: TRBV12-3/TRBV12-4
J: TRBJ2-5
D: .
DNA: TGTGCCAGCAGTTTGGACAATGGGAGAACCCAGTACTTC
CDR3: CASSLDNGRTQYF

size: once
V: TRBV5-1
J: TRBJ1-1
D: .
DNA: TGCGCCAGCAGCTTGGAACCCCCAGGGATGGGCACTGAAGCTTTCTTT
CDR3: CASSLEPPGMGTEAFF

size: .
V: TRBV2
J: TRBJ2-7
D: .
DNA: TGTGCCAGCAGCTTCCTAGCGCCCGAGCAGTACTTC
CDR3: CASSFLAPEQYF

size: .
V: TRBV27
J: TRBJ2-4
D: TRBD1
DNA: TGTGCCAGCAGTTGGGGACAGGGGGCTAACATTCAGTACTTC
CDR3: CASSWGQGANIQYF

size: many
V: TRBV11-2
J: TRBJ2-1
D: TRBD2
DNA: TGTGCCAGCAGCTTAGTTCGGGAGGCTTCCCCACCCTACAATGAGCAGTTCTTC
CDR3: CASSLVREASPPYNEQFF

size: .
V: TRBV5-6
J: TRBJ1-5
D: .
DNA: TGTGCCAGCAGCTTGAAGTTCGGACCGGCTGGTGTACCCCAGCATTTT
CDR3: CASSLKFGPAGVPQHF

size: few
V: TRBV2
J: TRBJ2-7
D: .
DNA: TGTGCCAGCAAGGAGGGCGATTACGAGCAGTACTTC
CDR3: CASKEGDYEQYF

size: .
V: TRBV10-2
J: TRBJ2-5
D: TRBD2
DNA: TGCGCCACCGAACCCCGGGACTATTCACAGACCCAGTACTTC
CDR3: CATEPRDYSQTQYF

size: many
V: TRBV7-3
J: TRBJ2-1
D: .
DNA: TGTGCCAGCAGCTTAAAAGGGGCGAGGGTTAACTCCTACAATGAGCAGTTCTTC
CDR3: CASSLKGARVNSYNEQFF

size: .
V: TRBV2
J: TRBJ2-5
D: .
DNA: TGTGCCAGCGATTCCAGGTCCCTGCAAGAGACCCAGTACTTC
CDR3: CASDSRSLQETQYF

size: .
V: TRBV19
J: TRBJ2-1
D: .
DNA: TGTGCCAGTCTGGCTAGCGACTACAATGAGCAGTTCTTC
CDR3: CASLASDYNEQFF

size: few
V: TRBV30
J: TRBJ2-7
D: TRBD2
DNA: TGTGCCTGGAGTGTACGGCTAGCGGAACCATTCTACGAGCAGTACTTC
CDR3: CAWSVRLAEPFYEQYF

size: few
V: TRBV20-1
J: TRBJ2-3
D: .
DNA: TGCAGTGCTAGACCCAAGGATACGCAGTATTTT
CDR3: CSARPKDTQYF

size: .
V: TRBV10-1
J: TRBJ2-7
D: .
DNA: TGCGCCAGCACTGGGACGGTTTTCTCCTTCGACTTC
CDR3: CASTGTVFSFDF

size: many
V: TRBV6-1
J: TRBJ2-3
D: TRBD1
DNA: TGTGCCAGCAGCGAGGGACAGGGGGGAACCGATACGCAGTATTTT
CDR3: CASSEGQGGTDTQYF

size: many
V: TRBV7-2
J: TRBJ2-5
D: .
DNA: TGTGCCAGCAGCTTAGCGGGGACTGGTTCACGGACCCAGTACTTC
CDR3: CASSLAGTGSRTQYF

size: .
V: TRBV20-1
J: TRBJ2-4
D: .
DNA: TGCAGTGCCCAGACGGGCCAGGGAAACATTCAGTACTTC
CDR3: CSAQTGQGNIQYF

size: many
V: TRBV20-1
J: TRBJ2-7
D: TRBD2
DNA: TGCAGTGCCCTTTTTCCCAGCGGGGGCTCCTACGAGCAGTACTTC
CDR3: CSALFPSGGSYEQYF

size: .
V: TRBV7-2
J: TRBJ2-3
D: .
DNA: TGTGCCAGCAGCCTACCGGCCCCCCTTCTTTTTGACACAGATACGCAGTATTTT
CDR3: CASSLPAPLLFDTDTQYF

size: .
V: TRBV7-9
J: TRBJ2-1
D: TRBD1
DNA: TGTGCCAGCAGCCCTATGGCGGGACAGGGTACTCTCGCGGGGCCCAATGAGCAGTTCTTC
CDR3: CASSPMAGQGTLAGPNEQFF

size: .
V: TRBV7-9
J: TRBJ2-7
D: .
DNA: TGTGCCAGCAGCGATCGTAATTTGGGGTACGAGCAGTACTTC
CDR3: CASSDRNLGYEQYF

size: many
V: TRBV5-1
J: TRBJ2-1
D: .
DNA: TGCGCCAGCAGCTTGACTAGCTACAATGAGCAGTTCTTC
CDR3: CASSLTSYNEQFF

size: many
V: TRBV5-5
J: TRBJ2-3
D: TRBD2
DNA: TGTGCCAGCAGCTTGTTGCTAGCGGGGAGCACAGATACGCAGTATTTT
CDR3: CASSLLLAGSTDTQYF

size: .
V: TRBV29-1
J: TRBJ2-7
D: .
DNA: TGCAGCGTTGGGGACGGGGACTACGAGCAGTACTTC
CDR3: CSVGDGDYEQYF

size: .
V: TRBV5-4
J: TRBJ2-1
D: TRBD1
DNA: TGTGCCAGCAGCCGAGGACAGGGAGGCTACAATGAGCAGTTCTTC
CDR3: CASSRGQGGYNEQFF

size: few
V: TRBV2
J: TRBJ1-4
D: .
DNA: TGTGCCAGCAGTGCCACAGGTGTCGGTAGTGAAAAACTGTTTTTT
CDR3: CASSATGVGSEKLFF

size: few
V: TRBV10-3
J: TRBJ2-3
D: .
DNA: TGTGCCATCACCGGGACTAGCACAGATACGCAGTATTTT
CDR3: CAITGTSTDTQYF

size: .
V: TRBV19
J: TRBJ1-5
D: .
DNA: TGTGCCACCGCTAACCAGAGGTGGGGCAATCAGCCCCAGCATTTT
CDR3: CATANQRWGNQPQHF

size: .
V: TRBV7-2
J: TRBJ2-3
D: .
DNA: TGTGCCAGCAGCATGCACGAACCAAGATCGGATACGCAGTATTTT
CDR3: CASSMHEPRSDTQYF

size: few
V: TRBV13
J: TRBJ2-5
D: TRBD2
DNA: TGTGCCAGCAGCTTAGAGAGCGGGAGCGGCGTCGGAGAGACCCAGTACTTC
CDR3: CASSLESGSGVGETQYF

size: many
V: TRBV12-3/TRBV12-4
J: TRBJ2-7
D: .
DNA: TGTGCCAGCAGTGGAGGCGGAGGGGGGGACGAGCAGTACTTC
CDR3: CASSGGGGGDEQYF

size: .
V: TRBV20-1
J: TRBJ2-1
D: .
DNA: TGCTGTGCTCCCCGCTCGGGGTTAGGAGGCTATGAGCAGTTCTTC
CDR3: CCAPRSGLGGYEQFF

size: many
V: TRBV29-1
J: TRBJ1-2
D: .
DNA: TGCAGCGTCGTGGAAGGGGTCGGCTACACCTTC
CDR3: CSVVEGVGYTF

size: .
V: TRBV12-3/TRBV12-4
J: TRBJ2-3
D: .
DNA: TGTGCCAGCAGTCCTGGGTCTCGACTAGTTCGCACAGATACGCAGTATTTT
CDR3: CASSPGSRLVRTDTQYF

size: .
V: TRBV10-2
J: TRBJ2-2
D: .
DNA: TGCGCCAGCAGTGTTGTACTGGACACCGGGGAGCTGTTTTTT
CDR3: CASSVVLDTGELFF

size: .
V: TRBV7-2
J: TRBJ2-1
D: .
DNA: TGTGCCAGCAGCTTAGTGGGGGGGCGGGAGCCCAATGAGCAGTTCTTC
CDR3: CASSLVGGREPNEQFF

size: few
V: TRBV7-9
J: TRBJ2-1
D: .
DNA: TGTGCCAGCAGCTTAGAATCGTATGAGCAGTTCTTC
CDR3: CASSLESYEQFF

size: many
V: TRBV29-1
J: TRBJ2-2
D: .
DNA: TGCAGCGTTGAAAAAGAAAACACCGGGGAGCTGTTTTTT
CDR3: CSVEKENTGELFF

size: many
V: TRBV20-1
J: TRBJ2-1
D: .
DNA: TGCAGTGCTAGACCACCAGGGTGGCTCAATGAGCAGTTCTTC
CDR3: CSARPPGWLNEQFF

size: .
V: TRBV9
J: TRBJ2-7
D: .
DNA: TGTGCCAGCAGCGTAGCCTACAGCACCTACGAGCAGTACTTC
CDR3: CASSVAYSTYEQYF

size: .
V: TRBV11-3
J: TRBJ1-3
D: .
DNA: TGTGCCAGCAGCCAGGACGGCTCTGGAAACACCATATATTTT
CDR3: CASSQDGSGNTIYF

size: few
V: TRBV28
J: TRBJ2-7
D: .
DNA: TGTGCCAGCAGTTATTACCCAGGTGGAAACCGCGAGCAGTACTTC
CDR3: CASSYYPGGNREQYF

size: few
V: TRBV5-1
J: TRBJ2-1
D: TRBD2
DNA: TGCGCCAGCAGCCTAGCCGGGACTAGCGGGTACTCCTACAATGAGCAGTTCTTC
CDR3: CASSLAGTSGYSYNEQFF

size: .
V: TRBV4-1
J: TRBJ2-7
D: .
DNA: TGCGCCAGCAGCCAAGTATTCAGGGATCCACACGAGCAGTACTTC
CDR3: CASSQVFRDPHEQYF

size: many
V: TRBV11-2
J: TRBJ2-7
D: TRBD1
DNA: TGTGCCAGCAGCTTAGTTCCCCGGGCAGGGGGAAGGGAAGAGCAGTACTTC
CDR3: CASSLVPRAGGREEQYF

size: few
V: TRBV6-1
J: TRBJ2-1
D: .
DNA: TGTGCCAGCGGGCGATTCGCGGGGTACAGTACCTACAATGAGCAGTTCTTC
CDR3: CASGRFAGYSTYNEQFF

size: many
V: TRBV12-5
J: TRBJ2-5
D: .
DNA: TGTGCTAGTGGTTTGGTACGGGAAGGGATTGGGGAGACCCAGTACTTC
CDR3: CASGLVREGIGETQYF

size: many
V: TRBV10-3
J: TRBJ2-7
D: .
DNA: TGTGCCACCTTTAGGGGTGGAGGCGAGCAGTACTTC
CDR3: CATFRGGGEQYF